This TCR beta chain was retrieved from a study of beta chain features in type 1 diabetes (dated by TCRdb to the late 2010s). In the study overall: Mean age, gender distribution, total cell number and subset yield did not differ between patients and healthy donors. A total of roughly 100 million sorted cells were examined across all samples, and RNA yield correlated strongly with the number of cells per subset. In the study, TCRB repertoires of sorted circulating CD4+ T cell subsets from recently diagnosed type 1 diabetes patients were compared with those of matched healthy donors. Regulatory and stem cell-like memory subsets were isolated from only 8 patients and 8 healthy donors, whereas naive and central memory subsets came from all 30 or so donors. The paper as a whole reports these results and caveats: PCR may preferentially amplify shorter templates, but because patient and control samples were amplified and corrected together, any resulting skew would affect both groups equally. A moderate but significant shortening of TCRB CDR3 length was observed in type 1 diabetes patients in all four CD4+ subsets. Naive, central memory and regulatory TCRB repertoires appeared to be more similar among patients than among healthy donors. Because the HLA sub-analyses included only small numbers of individuals, any influence of HLA type on TCRB rearrangement was left unresolved. Because cDNA rather than genomic DNA was sequenced, highly expressing activated cells could have been over-represented, although no difference in activation and CD3 levels was found between groups. Patients with type 1 diabetes made fewer insertions and deleted more nucleotides at VDJ recombination sites, implying thymic rearrangement abnormalities.

About this clone: Its binding antigen is unknown. The sample holds no much larger clone one base away, and base qualities are not on file.

A single peripheral blood draw of approximately 120 mL on average was collected from each donor into heparinised tubes. A BD FACSAria II was used to sort naive, central memory, regulatory and stem cell-like memory CD4+ T cells with a panel that included CD45RO, CCR7, CD25, CD127, CD95 and CD27. All sorted populations exceeded 95% purity. Right away, PBMCs were isolated by Lymphoprep density gradient centrifugation and were stained directly, with no culture step. To minimize batch effects, samples were stained and sorted in pairs, one healthy donor with one patient per experiment. Taken from the germline V gene, the CDR1 and CDR2 loops are KGHSH and LQKENI. The CDR3 has 14 amino acids, counting the end cysteine and phenylalanine. Just the 42-base CDR3 DNA is kept, in frame starting at base 1. The germline ends are 12 bases apart after V is trimmed by 6 bases and J by 1 base. All of the isolated RNA was reverse transcribed with the High Capacity cDNA Reverse Transcription Kit, so expressed TCRB transcripts were sequenced. Naive, central memory and regulatory T cell samples underwent deep immunoSEQ sequencing, averaging around 3.6 million total reads per sample. After sorted cells were lysed in RLT buffer, RNA was extracted with DNase-treated RNeasy Micro or Mini kits, with the choice depending on cell number. Each cell subset was processed on its own to prevent cross-contamination, while patient and healthy donor samples were processed together. TCRB sequences were amplified from cDNA with the immunoSEQ multiplex PCR, producing 87-bp fragments spanning the CDR3 region. Sequencing of the amplicons was done on the Illumina HiSeq platform. As for the original processing: Synthetic template baselines were used to correct PCR bias computationally, reads within Hamming distance 2 were collapsed together, and singletons that could not be merged were discarded. Reads were aligned to IMGT to assign V, D and J genes, CDR3 length, and insertions or deletions at six rearrangement sites. Within each subset, clonotype counts were normalized to the number of sorted cells before true diversity and Gini coefficients were calculated with the tcR R package. The overlap coefficient, calculated on TCRB nucleotide sequences, was used to measure repertoire sharing. TCRdb provides this immuneACCESS table in a form limited to in-frame rearrangements. Some clones are lacking; in checked studies, under half of them reflect an unresolved V gene, and why the rest are absent is not known. D and trimming were read from the DNA, whereas the V and J calls and clone size are those reported in that table. The sample table records roughly 38,000 clones; approximately 62% of these occur just once. The leading ten clones occupy approximately 1.6% of the sample.

Material: Tregs from blood. Sample cell subset or site, as interpreted from the label and publication: regulatory CD4+ T cells. This receptor chain uses TRBV18 and TRBJ1-1; 6 matching bases give a weak D call of TRBD1. The TCR sequence derives from a man aged 30 to 39 with type 1 diabetes. Some clones in this sample may be carry-over from other donors' samples. The CDR3 region has the sequence CASSIGGRNTEAFF. DNA sequence: TGTGCCAGCTCGATCGGGGGGCGGAACACTGAAGCTTTCTTT.